A selection of T cell receptor beta chains follows, all from one sample in a study of cytomegalovirus exposure and HLA in healthy donors. The protocol was immunoSEQ multiplex PCR, while the TCRdb copy is restricted to in-frame clones and leaves out a portion. Here the sample spans hundreds of thousands of clones, roughly 90% being singletons. The specimen sequenced was PBMCs. These receptors were obtained from a woman aged 18-29 years in good health and CMV-seronegative. Both conserved end residues are part of each CDR3. D genes are given only for firm matches. The size entry is marked missing in some rows and otherwise reads once, few, many or a size class.

j_call d_call clone_size v_call cdr3_aa
TRBJ1-2 TRBD1 . TRBV29-1 CSVTRQGPGYGYTF
TRBJ1-6 . few TRBV27 CASRKSYNSPLHF
TRBJ2-7 . few TRBV27 CASSSGLAPEQYF
TRBJ2-5 . . TRBV30 CAWNGQGPETQYF
TRBJ2-7 TRBD1 . TRBV9 CASSSGTGSYEQYF
TRBJ1-5 . few TRBV6-5 CASSPLSGAQPQHF
TRBJ2-1 TRBD1 . TRBV28 CASGTGTAYNEQFF
TRBJ2-3 TRBD2 . TRBV27 CASSLSPPISGGHTDTQYF
TRBJ1-1 . . TRBV27 CATRRGPANTEAFF
TRBJ2-3 . once TRBV4-2 CASSQGEGSTDTQYF
TRBJ2-5 . . TRBV28 CASSSPGARQETQYF
TRBJ1-2 . . TRBV19 CASSKSGRNYGYTF
TRBJ2-2 TRBD2 . TRBV9 CASSVHQRGNTGELFF
TRBJ2-7 . few TRBV11-2 CASSLEGRWSYEQYF
TRBJ1-2 TRBD1 few TRBV29-1 CSFRTGVGYTF
TRBJ2-5 TRBD2 . TRBV28 CASSLRLAGLKKTQYF
TRBJ2-7 . . TRBV27 CASSPTGTTYEQYF
TRBJ2-1 TRBD1 . TRBV7-6 CASSPPRQGVDNEQFF
TRBJ1-1 . once TRBV19 CASSIIEAAGTLTEAFF
TRBJ2-3 TRBD1 once TRBV11-2 CASSYWTGWTDTQYF
TRBJ1-2 . . TRBV5-6 CASSLVAVNYGYTF
TRBJ2-7 . once TRBV6-5 CASSIPGFEQYF
TRBJ2-6 TRBD1 . TRBV2 CASSRRQGAAGANVLTF
TRBJ2-1 TRBD2 . TRBV5-1 CASSLERGRSNEQFF
TRBJ1-1 . once TRBV7-9 CASSPGVPNTEAFF
TRBJ2-7 TRBD2 . TRBV2 CASSEIAGEHYEQYF
TRBJ2-5 TRBD1 . TRBV30 CACYRGQGGGETQYF
TRBJ2-1 . . TRBV5-1 CASSDTPRQRLYNEQFF
TRBJ2-7 . . TRBV7-8 CASSLLAHLMDEQYF
TRBJ1-3 . . TRBV28 CASSRQTPGRDTIYF
TRBJ2-3 TRBD2 . TRBV28 CASSEPGLAGITDTQYF
TRBJ1-3 . . TRBV4-1 CASSQDTLGQGNTIYF
TRBJ2-3 . . TRBV11-2 CASSSAGGTVDTQYF
TRBJ2-5 TRBD1 . TRBV4-2 CASSPQGAGRETQYF
TRBJ1-5 . . TRBV28 CASSSADTYHNQPQHF
TRBJ2-2 TRBD1 . TRBV2 CASSEQTGGTGELFF
TRBJ2-7 . . TRBV5-1 CASSLVAGSHEQYF
TRBJ2-7 TRBD2 few TRBV28 CASSFGLAGTYEQYF
TRBJ1-1 . . TRBV5-1 CASSTEGGPAFF
TRBJ1-1 . . TRBV6-6 CASSPGQLEAFF
TRBJ2-6 . . TRBV4-1 CASSQDAGQPSGANVLTF
TRBJ2-4 . . TRBV5-1 CASSSSDTYIQYF
TRBJ2-1 TRBD2 . TRBV5-6 CASSLAQRGGAYNEQFF
TRBJ2-7 TRBD2 . TRBV11-2 CASSYASGSANEQYF
TRBJ2-2 TRBD2 few TRBV14 CASSQALAGIGELFF
TRBJ1-2 . . TRBV20-1 CSAIVTYGYTF
TRBJ1-2 TRBD1 few TRBV25-1 CASSEQSSYRGYGYTF
TRBJ2-2 . once TRBV27 CASSYSGYTGELFF
TRBJ1-1 . . TRBV28 CASSPPTENTEAFF
TRBJ2-7 . . TRBV27 CASSLLGLSYEQYF
TRBJ1-2 . . TRBV19 CASSQGPEGANYGYTF
TRBJ2-1 TRBD2 . TRBV27 CASRGLAGGPNEQFF
TRBJ1-6 . . TRBV28 CASTTGGGYNSPLHF
TRBJ1-6 . . TRBV5-6 CASSPSLSSPLHF
TRBJ2-7 . . TRBV27 CASSPAVSYEQYF
TRBJ2-5 . . TRBV14 CASSQGVVGLTETQYF
TRBJ2-7 . . TRBV30 CASRRDPANNEQYF
TRBJ2-5 . . TRBV5-6 CASSLVRGQETQYF
TRBJ1-2 TRBD1 . TRBV4-1 CASSQEARGRVYGYTF
TRBJ2-1 . . TRBV29-1 CSVGSRSYNEQFF